This is a list of T cell receptor beta chains from one sample in a study of blood T cell repertoires in COVID-19. Data came from immunoSEQ multiplex PCR; TCRdb stores just in-frame clones and leaves some out. The sample holds a few hundred thousand clones, approximately 86% seen once. The sequencing input was peripheral blood. The receptors derive from a woman aged 18-29 years with acute or convalescent COVID-19. The conserved cysteine and the conserved F or W are not part of the CDR3 here. D genes are given only for firm matches.

D gene,J gene,V gene,CDR3 protein
NA,TRBJ2-2,TRBV30,AWIRQTNTGELF
TRBD1,TRBJ1-5,TRBV29-1,SVGTGGESNQPQH
TRBD1,TRBJ2-5,TRBV29-1,SADGTGGETQY
TRBD1,TRBJ2-2,TRBV15,ATSSGTATGELF
TRBD2,TRBJ2-1,TRBV7-6,ASSLAGALAGEVEQF
TRBD1,TRBJ1-5,TRBV4-3,ASSQGQGVQPQH
TRBD2,TRBJ2-5,TRBV9,ASSFDGASGETQY
TRBD2,TRBJ2-5,TRBV3-1/TRBV3-2,ASSPRTSGRAQETQY
NA,TRBJ1-4,TRBV6-4,ASRGAANEKLF
TRBD2,TRBJ2-7,TRBV9,ASSPRLAGEYEQY
TRBD1,TRBJ1-5,TRBV6-5,ATRPGQGFYQPQH
NA,TRBJ1-6,TRBV6-5,ASTDTQYYNSPLH
NA,TRBJ2-7,TRBV7-9,ASSAGLLYEQY
NA,TRBJ1-2,TRBV29-1,SVVGSGDYGYT
NA,TRBJ2-5,TRBV5-1,ASSPRTGQETQY
TRBD1,TRBJ1-5,TRBV6-4,ASSDPNRDSGSNQPQH
NA,TRBJ2-5,TRBV30,AWSQNQETQY
TRBD1,TRBJ1-2,TRBV7-2,ASSEGTGGGYT
NA,TRBJ1-5,TRBV19,ASSMTEINQPQH
NA,TRBJ1-2,TRBV15,ATSRDWTAYGYT
NA,TRBJ1-4,TRBV20-1,SASPVRATNEKLF
NA,TRBJ2-7,TRBV10-3,AISESNGPGEQY
NA,TRBJ1-6,TRBV28,ASRKTGTSLSSPLH
TRBD1,TRBJ2-2,TRBV7-8,ASSGYGQAQNTGELF
TRBD1,TRBJ1-1,TRBV28,ASSLPTGGRTEAF
TRBD1,TRBJ1-6,TRBV6-5,ASSYQDRGPSPLH
TRBD1,TRBJ1-1,TRBV19,ASRQGLNTEAF
TRBD1,TRBJ1-2,TRBV6-2/TRBV6-3,ASSSDDAGQANYGYT
NA,TRBJ2-7,TRBV9,ASSVTSSPYEQY
NA,TRBJ1-2,TRBV4-3,ASRGQNYGYT
NA,TRBJ2-1,TRBV5-1,ATSLTSRSYNEQF
NA,TRBJ2-2,TRBV9,ASSVDRAGELF
NA,TRBJ1-4,TRBV7-2,ASSLGATNEKLF
TRBD1,TRBJ1-2,TRBV2,ASRDRDRRIYT
NA,TRBJ2-7,TRBV27,ASSLAFSYEQY
NA,TRBJ2-5,TRBV6-2/TRBV6-3,ASSPPSDQETQY
TRBD1,TRBJ1-2,TRBV6-6,ASRDNPGQGYGYT
NA,TRBJ1-4,TRBV4-3,ASSSQGLGNEKLF
TRBD1,TRBJ2-1,TRBV13,ASSYGTGTGYNEQF